Here is one T cell receptor (beta chain) with its context. The CDR3 has 14 residues. Germline loops: CDR1 SGHNT, CDR2 YYREEE (reference sequence). V lost 0 bases and J 5 bases, leaving 12 bases between the germline ends. TCRdb's copy holds only in-frame clones and misses some; the assay was immunoSEQ multiplex PCR. The sample has under 200,000 clones, 88% seen once. These data come from a study of blood T cell repertoires in COVID-19. The sample comprised peripheral blood. This TCR derives from a man aged 50 or older who had recovered from COVID-19. The chain uses TRBV5-4 and TRBJ2-7; D possibly corresponds to TRBD1 (5 bases). The DNA for the CDR3 is TGTGCCAGCAGCTTGGAGGCAGGGTCCAACGAGCAGTACTTC. Its protein is CASSLEAGSNEQYF.